These 9 T cell receptor beta chains originate from one sample sequenced in a study of a mutant IDH1 vaccine in newly diagnosed glioma. These receptors have no known antigen. Time point described: week 23, last vaccination. Every single dose of the vaccine, 300 ug of mutant IDH1 20-mer peptide, came with topical imiquimod. TCRdb's table, derived via immunoSEQ multiplex PCR, lists solely in-frame clones and lacks some. The sample has about 60,000 clones, over 70% seen once. The specimen comprised PBMCs, sampled from a glioma patient whose treatment included an IDH1 peptide vaccine. The source of these receptors is a man between 18 and 29 years old with glioma.

The chain links TRBV29-1 to TRBJ2-7, with D possibly TRBD2 on 6 matching bases. Germline CDR1 is SQVTM and CDR2 is ANQGSEA. V was pared by 1 base and J by 3 bases, with 7 bases between. The CDR3 consists of 12 residues. The CDR3 reads CSVEAEGYEQYF. The CDR3 nucleotides are TGCAGCGTTGAAGCGGAGGGCTACGAGCAGTACTTC.

For this clone: A much larger clonotype is one base distant, so this may be a read error. V and J are TRBV6-5 and TRBJ2-7; 14 bases agree with TRBD2. V was pared by 5 bases and J by 0 bases, with 0 bases of the junction left unmatched. Germline CDR1 MNHEY, CDR2 SVGAGI. The CDR3 sequence is 15 residues long. The CDR3 spells CASSGLAGGSYEQYF. As DNA, the CDR3 is TGTGCCAGCAGTGGACTAGCGGGGGGCTCCTACGAGCAGTACTTC.

The V gene is TRBV6-6, the J gene TRBJ1-3; D is ambiguous. This CDR3 has 15 residues. Trimming cost V 1 base and J 0 bases, with 7 bases left between them. The germline V gene encodes CDR1 MNHNY and CDR2 SVGAGI (reference sequence). CDR3 DNA sequence: TGTGCCAGCAGTTACTTCGGAAGCTCTGGAAACACCATATATTTT. Amino acid sequence: CASSYFGSSGNTIYF.

The genes are TRBV5-4 and TRBJ2-1, with D uncertain. Germline V gene lookup returns CDR1 SGHNT and CDR2 YYREEE (reference sequence). This CDR3 region has 15 residues. The V end lost 1 base, the J end lost 2 bases, and 10 bases lay between the germline ends. The CDR3 DNA is TGTGCCAGCAGCTTGACTGCGTCGCCCTACAATGAGCAGTTCTTC. This encodes CASSLTASPYNEQFF.

The J gene is TRBJ2-7, the V gene TRBV27; D unclear. V was clipped by 4 bases and J by 2 bases, with 6 bases between them. Germline V gene data show CDR1 as MNHEY and CDR2 as SMNVEV (reference sequence). The CDR3 totals 12 residues. CDR3 sequence reads: CASSSFPYEQYF. In DNA form, the CDR3 reads TGTGCCAGCAGTTCCTTCCCCTACGAGCAGTACTTC.

For the CDR3, the DNA is TGTGCCAGCAGTTCCGTGCGCTACACCTTC. It codes for CASSSVRYTF. V usage is TRBV6-6 and J usage is TRBJ1-2; D is unresolved. Germline values: CDR1 MNHNY, CDR2 SVGAGI (reference sequence). V gave up 4 bases and J gave up 9 bases, with 6 bases separating them. The CDR3 totals 10 residues.

This clone came up once. The chain carries TRBV13 and TRBJ2-4; D ambiguous. CDR1 is PRHDT, CDR2 FYEKMQ, per germline (reference sequence). Between the trimmed V and J ends, which lost 1 base and 3 bases, there was a span of 7 bases. This CDR3 is 14 amino acids long. The CDR3, as DNA: TGTGCCAGCAGCTTAGCGGGTGTCAAAAACATTCAGTACTTC. This codes for CASSLAGVKNIQYF. The full variable domain, rest sourced from reference TRBV13 and TRBJ2-4, is AAGVIQSPRHLIKEKRETATLKCYPIPRHDTVYWYQQGPGQDPQFLISFYEKMQSDKGSIPDRFSAQQFSDYHSELNMSSLELGDSALYFCASSLAGVKNIQYFGAGTRLSVL.

This chain joins TRBV30 and TRBJ1-3; no firm D call. V was trimmed by 2 bases and J by 1 base, leaving 3 bases between them. The CDR3 has 12 residues. Germline CDR1 GTSNPN, CDR2 SVGIG (reference sequence). CDR3 bases: TGTGCCTGGAGTAGTTCTGGAAACACCATATATTTT. This encodes CAWSSSGNTIYF.

CDR3 DNA: TGTGCCAGCAGTTTATATTTGGGCAGACGCTACGAGCAGTACTTC. Its translation: CASSLYLGRRYEQYF. The chain carries TRBV27 and TRBJ2-7; D remains ambiguous. The CDR3 has 15 residues. The V gene's germline CDR1 is MNHEY and CDR2 SMNVEV (reference sequence). Trimming removed 1 base from V and 3 bases from J, with 13 bases in between.